This TCR beta chain was sequenced for a study of blood T cell repertoires in COVID-19. Participants were aged about 18 to 95 years, lived in 24 US areas, and enrolled virtually. In the study's own analysis: Cell counts per sample came from amplifying reference gene primers. The repertoire was sequenced with immunoSEQ multiplex PCR; TCRdb's copy has only in-frame clones and lacks some. For V, J and clone size, that table is used; D and trimming come from the DNA. This table has around 430,000 clones, 80% to 90% appearing once. Germline V gene data show CDR1 as LGHDT and CDR2 as YNNKEL (reference sequence). V lost 5 bases to trimming and J lost 8 bases; unmatched junction nucleotides: 4. This CDR3 spans 12 amino acids.

This chain links TRBV3-1 (or the pseudogene TRBV3-2) with TRBJ1-2; TRBD1 matches at 8 bases. The receptor was derived from a woman in her forties or fifties who had recovered from COVID-19. Source material: PBMCs or T cells enriched from blood (not recorded which). The CDR3 region has the DNA TGTGCCAGCAGCGACAGGGGTGGCGGCTACACCTTC. Its translation is CASSDRGGGYTF.